This entry is about one T cell receptor (beta chain). The antigen is not known. The data were obtained in a study of memory CD4+ T cells and cytomegalovirus serostatus. Overall study context: Healthy Belgian adult donors included under ten CMV-positive and some 24 CMV-negative people.

Study results and caveats: Of under 200 reported CMV TCRbeta sequences, around 63 were found in memory CD4+ repertoires. Suggested: most of the CMV-linked TCR signature lies in CD4+ memory cells.

Libraries were prepared by immunoSEQ multiplex PCR; TCRdb keeps only in-frame clonotypes and omits some of them. The sample holds 55,000 to 80,000 clones; 75% to 80% are singletons and the top ten take approximately 4.5%. The sort gate was single viable CD3+CD4+CD8-CD45RO+ cells for memory CD4+ T cells. Serum IgG to CMV pp150, pp28, p38 and p52 defined serostatus. Looked up from germline, CDR1 is MNHNS and CDR2 is SASEGT. V lost 6 bases and J 4 bases, leaving 15 bases between the germline ends. The CDR3 runs 14 residues. The sequencing input was memory CD4+ T cells from blood. The V call is TRBV6-1, the J call TRBJ1-2; D is possibly TRBD1 (5 bases). The TCR was taken from an adult in good health and CMV-seropositive. CDR3 sequence (DNA): TGTGCCAGCAGCGAGGGGTTTAGGGTCTATGGCTACACCTTC. Encoded protein: CASSEGFRVYGYTF.